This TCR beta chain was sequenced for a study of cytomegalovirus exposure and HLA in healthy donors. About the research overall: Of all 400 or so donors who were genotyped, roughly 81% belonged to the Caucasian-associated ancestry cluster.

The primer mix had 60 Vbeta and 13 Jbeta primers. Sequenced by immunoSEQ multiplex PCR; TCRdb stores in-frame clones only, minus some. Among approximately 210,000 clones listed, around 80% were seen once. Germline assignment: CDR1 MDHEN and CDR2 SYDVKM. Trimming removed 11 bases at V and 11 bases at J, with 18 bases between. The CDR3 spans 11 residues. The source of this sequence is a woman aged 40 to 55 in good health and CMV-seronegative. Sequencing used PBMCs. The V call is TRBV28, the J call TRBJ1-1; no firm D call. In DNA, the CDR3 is TGTGCCGTTATTCAGACGGGTGGGGCTTTCTTT. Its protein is CAVIQTGGAFF.